This TCR beta chain was documented in a study of identical twins. Study findings and constraints: Conclusions relied on cross-sectional statistical analysis, not following the same donors. Shared out-of-frame alpha sequences (those common to twins) showed excess low generation probability. Within cord blood, abundant beta clonotypes carried fewer insertions, but memory repertoires showed no such trend.

TCRdb redid the calling of the 5' RACE reads with MiXCR, one entry per CDR3 protein. Here the sample spans about 530,000 distinct CDR3 sequences, around 24% being singletons. For this clonotype: Its antigen remains unknown.

The V and J ends lost 1 base and 2 bases, in that order; junction bases with no gene match: 5. The CDR3 runs 17 residues. Germline V gene lookup returns CDR1 SGHNT and CDR2 YENEEA. These data also formed part of another study, on yellow fever vaccine responses in identical twins. As reported in that work: Twins reportedly appeared to share part of their vaccine T cell response while keeping part individual.

The sample was CD4+ T cells sorted from blood. V gene TRBV11-3 combines with J gene TRBJ2-1, with TRBD1 matching over 10 bases. This clonotype was sampled from a woman aged 18-29 years in good health. The CDR3 nucleotides are TGTGCCAGCAGCTTAGTGGGGGACAGGGGACCCTACAATGAGCAGTTCTTC. It encodes CASSLVGDRGPYNEQFF.